The 3 T cell receptor beta chains given below trace back to one sample, sequenced in a study of T-cell reconstitution after alpha-beta-depleted transplantation in children. During its preparation, the TCRbeta library received unique molecular identifiers. TCRdb reprocessed the PCR reads with MiXCR, giving one entry per CDR3 protein. The table includes about 300,000 distinct CDR3 sequences, 9.5% to 13% detected once. Sample: PBMCs, taken before TCRalphabeta/CD19-depleted stem cell transplant. The receptors were gathered from a boy in the first two years of life with acute myeloid leukemia, due to receive a stem cell transplant.

In this sample, this clonotype turned up many times. The V and J genes are TRBV6-5 and TRBJ2-1, with TRBD2 matching over 10 bases. V was pared by 2 bases and J by 7 bases, with 8 bases of the junction left unmatched. The CDR3 covers 16 residues. The germline gives CDR1 MNHEY, CDR2 SVGAGI. CDR3 in amino acids: CASSYRLAGVGNEQFF. The CDR3 DNA reads TGTGCCAGCAGTTACCGGCTAGCGGGAGTGGGTAATGAGCAGTTCTTC.

This clonotype occurred many times. The chain is built from TRBV4-3 and TRBJ2-5, with D maybe TRBD1 (5 bases). The CDR3 covers 14 residues. The V gene's germline CDR1 is LGHNA and CDR2 YSLEER. V lost 0 bases and J 7 bases, leaving 12 bases between the germline ends. The CDR3 coding sequence is TGCGCCAGCAGCCAAGATCAGGGATCACGGACCCAGTACTTC. This gives the protein CASSQDQGSRTQYF.

This clonotype appeared many times. This chain connects TRBV5-1 to TRBJ2-3, with 15 bases fitting TRBD2. CDR3 length: 15 residues. With 5 bases clipped from V and 6 bases from J, the junction kept 4 bases outside the gene matches. Germline assignment: CDR1 SGHRS and CDR2 YFSETQ. CDR3 loop: CASSSGLAGGDTQYF. The CDR3 nucleotides are TGCGCCAGCAGTTCGGGACTAGCGGGAGGTGATACGCAGTATTTT.